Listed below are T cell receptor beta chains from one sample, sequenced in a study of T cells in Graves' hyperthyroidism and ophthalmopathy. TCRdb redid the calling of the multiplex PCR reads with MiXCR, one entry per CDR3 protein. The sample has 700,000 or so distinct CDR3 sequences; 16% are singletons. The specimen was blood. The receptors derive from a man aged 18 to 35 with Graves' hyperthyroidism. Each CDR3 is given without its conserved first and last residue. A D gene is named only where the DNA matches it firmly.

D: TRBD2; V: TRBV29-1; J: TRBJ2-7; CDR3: STILAGGTYEQY
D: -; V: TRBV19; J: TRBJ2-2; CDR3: ASTNRANTGELF
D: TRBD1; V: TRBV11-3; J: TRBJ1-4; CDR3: ASSQSLTGPNEKLF
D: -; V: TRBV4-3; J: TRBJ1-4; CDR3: ASSQVQTADEKLF
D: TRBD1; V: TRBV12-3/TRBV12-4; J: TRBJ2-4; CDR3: ASSLRGQGMNIQY
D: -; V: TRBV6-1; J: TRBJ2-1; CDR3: ASTSGNEQF
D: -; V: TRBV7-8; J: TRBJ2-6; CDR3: ASSLVGASGANVLT
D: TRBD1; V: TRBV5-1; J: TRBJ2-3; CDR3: ASSLQGARDTQY
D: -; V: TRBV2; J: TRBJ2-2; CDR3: ASSVRELGELF
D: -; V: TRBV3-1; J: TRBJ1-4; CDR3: ASSLSGGEANEKLF
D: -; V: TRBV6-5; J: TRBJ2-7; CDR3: ASSYGRLYEQY
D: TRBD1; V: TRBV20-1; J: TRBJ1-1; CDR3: SAKTGAMNTEAF
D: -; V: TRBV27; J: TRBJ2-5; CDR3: ASRAPTGTEAGETQY
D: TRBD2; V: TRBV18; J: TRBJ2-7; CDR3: ASSPGEGRRAGGRAYEQY
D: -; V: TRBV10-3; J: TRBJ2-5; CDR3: AISASTSQETQY
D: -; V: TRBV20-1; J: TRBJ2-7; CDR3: SARDGDVGLSYEQY
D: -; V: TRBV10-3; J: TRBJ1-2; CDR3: AIRAGPYGYT
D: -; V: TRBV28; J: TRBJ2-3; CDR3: ASSVTRASTDTQY
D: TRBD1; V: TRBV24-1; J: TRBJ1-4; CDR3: ATSDPPGQGNEKLF
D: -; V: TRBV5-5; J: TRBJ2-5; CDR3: ASSLGTGLKETQY
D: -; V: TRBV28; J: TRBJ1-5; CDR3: ASSLAGMSNQPQH
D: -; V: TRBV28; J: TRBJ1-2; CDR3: ASRAVIGYT
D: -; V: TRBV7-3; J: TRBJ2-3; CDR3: ASSPQRASTDTQY
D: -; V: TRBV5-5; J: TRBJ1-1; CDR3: ASSLYSGVRNTEAF
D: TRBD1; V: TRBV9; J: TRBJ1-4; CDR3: ASSARGGEKLF
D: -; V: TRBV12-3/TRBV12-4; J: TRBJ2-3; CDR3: ASSSNRARTDTQY
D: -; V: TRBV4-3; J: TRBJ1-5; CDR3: ASSQDLKGASNQPQH
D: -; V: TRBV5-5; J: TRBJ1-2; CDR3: ASSLARGTNYGYT
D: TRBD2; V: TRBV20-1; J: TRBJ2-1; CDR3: SAFRGTSGDYNEQF
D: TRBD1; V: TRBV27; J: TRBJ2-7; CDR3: ASSLWGTGGEEQY